This T cell receptor (beta chain) was obtained from a study of blood T cell repertoires in COVID-19 (dated by TCRdb to between 2020 and 2021). Turning to the overall study: The collaborator samples originated in the United States, Italy and Spain and spanned the acute and convalescent phases of COVID-19. The repertoires were made available in a free public database intended to serve as a resource for research on the immune response to SARS-CoV-2. The prospective study material was composed of cDNA or gDNA derived from T cells, B-cell-depleted T cells, or PBMCs. Where HLA class I and class II types were available, the types were taken from metadata supplied by the sample provider, not from assay-based typing. Samples were obtained from the ongoing ImmuneRACE study (first 160 participants) and from over a thousand subjects provided by 6 global collaborators. The sample metadata nearly always contained a de-identified subject ID, COVID-19 status, age in years and sex. The dataset comprised deeply sampled blood TCRbeta repertoires from subjects exposed to, actively infected with, or recovered from COVID-19. Beyond this particular receptor, the publication reports: Clinical and demographic metadata were provided uncurated, with the amount varying by source and participant.

Reading from cysteine to phenylalanine, the CDR3 counts 11 amino acids. Left in the record is the CDR3 DNA by itself, 33 bases read in frame from the first base. The germline V gene (reference sequence) gives CDR1 as GTSNPN and CDR2 as SVGIG. V gives up 5 bases and J gives up 13 bases, and the segment between their germline ends measures 15 bases. TCRbeta CDR3 regions were amplified from genomic DNA by means of the immunoSEQ Assay, a bias-controlled multiplex PCR. Regarding the original processing steps: The number of nucleated cells in each sample was estimated from the amplification of reference gene primers within the assay. To quantify the absolute abundance of each unique TCRbeta CDR3 rearrangement, sequence reads were collapsed and filtered. For each sample, productive Simpson clonality was calculated as the square root of Simpson's diversity index across productive rearrangements. TCRdb re-hosts the immuneACCESS table, in-frame sequences only. Its copies lack some clones; in the studies checked, an unresolved V gene accounts for under half of them, and the cause for the rest is not known. The V and J calls and the clone size are those of that table, but D and trimming were determined from the DNA. This sample comprises some 320,000 clones, around nine tenths of them detected only once. Of the sample, roughly 2.5% falls within the top ten clones.

In regard to this clone: What antigen it recognizes has not been identified. It has no much larger one-base neighbor in the sample; base qualities were not kept.

Enrolling through a virtual design, the prospective study's participants ranged in age from roughly 18 to 90 years and lived across about two dozen United States geographic areas. In the prospective study, cohorts were assigned on the basis of participant-reported clinical history obtained from a screening survey and a study questionnaire. Recovered participants in ImmuneRACE Cohort 3 were defined as having two consecutive negative NP/OP PCR tests, clearance from a healthcare professional, or resolution of symptoms. In the prospective study, mobile phlebotomists collected whole blood, serum and a nasopharyngeal or oropharyngeal swab from each participant. Prospective study participants could optionally give additional blood draws and questionnaires over a roughly two-month period. Before DNA extraction, prospective study blood samples were shipped either frozen or at room temperature.

The sequencing sample was made of PBMCs or T cells enriched from blood (not recorded which). Recombination linked TRBV30 to TRBJ2-1; 6 matching bases give a weak D call of TRBD2. The clonotype was recovered from a man in his sixties who had recovered from COVID-19. The DNA sequence is given as TGTGCCTGGGACAAAGCGGGCCCTCAGTTCTTC. This gives the protein CAWDKAGPQFF.